This T cell receptor beta chain was sequenced during a study of CD8+ T cells in alopecia areata. Turning to the study itself: For 6 to 18 months, tofacitinib was taken, and 6 months off drug followed.

Stated treatment: oral pan-JAK inhibitor, 5-10 mg twice daily. Study-level points and caveats: Alopecia totalis/universalis scalp especially showed more expanded CD8+ clones than normal scalp. Scalp clonality, along with expanded CD8+ clones among the top 100, was significantly decreased by tofacitinib. Shared TCR sequences were less clear between patients than in mice, possibly partly from HLA diversity.

The CDR3 totals 12 residues. V lost 1 base and J lost 6, with 4 bases in between. Germline loops: CDR1 LNHNV, CDR2 YYDKDF (reference sequence). Extracted from the samples, RNA was reverse transcribed into cDNA to serve as the sequencing template. Only in-frame clones appear in the TCRdb table, and some are missing; sequencing was by immunoSEQ multiplex PCR. The table includes about 120,000 clones, 53% detected once. A word on this clone: Its target is not known.

The starting material was CD4+ T cells sorted from blood, obtained at week 4, from a patient treated with tofacitinib. The source of this sequence is a human donor with alopecia areata. V usage is TRBV15 and J usage is TRBJ1-5, with unresolved D. The CDR3 DNA reads TGTGCCACCAGCAGAGCGGGTCAGCCCCAGCATTTT. Amino acids: CATSRAGQPQHF.